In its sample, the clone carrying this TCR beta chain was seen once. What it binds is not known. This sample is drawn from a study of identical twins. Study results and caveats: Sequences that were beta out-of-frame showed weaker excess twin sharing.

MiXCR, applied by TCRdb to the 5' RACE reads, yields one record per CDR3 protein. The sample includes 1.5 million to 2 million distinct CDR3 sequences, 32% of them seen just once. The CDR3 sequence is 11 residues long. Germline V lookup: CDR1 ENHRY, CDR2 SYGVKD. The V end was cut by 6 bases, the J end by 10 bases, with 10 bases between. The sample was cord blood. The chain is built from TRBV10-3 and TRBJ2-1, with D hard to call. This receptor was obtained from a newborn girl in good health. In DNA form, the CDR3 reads TGTGCCATCAGGACCGATTTAGAGCAGTTCTTC. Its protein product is CAIRTDLEQFF.